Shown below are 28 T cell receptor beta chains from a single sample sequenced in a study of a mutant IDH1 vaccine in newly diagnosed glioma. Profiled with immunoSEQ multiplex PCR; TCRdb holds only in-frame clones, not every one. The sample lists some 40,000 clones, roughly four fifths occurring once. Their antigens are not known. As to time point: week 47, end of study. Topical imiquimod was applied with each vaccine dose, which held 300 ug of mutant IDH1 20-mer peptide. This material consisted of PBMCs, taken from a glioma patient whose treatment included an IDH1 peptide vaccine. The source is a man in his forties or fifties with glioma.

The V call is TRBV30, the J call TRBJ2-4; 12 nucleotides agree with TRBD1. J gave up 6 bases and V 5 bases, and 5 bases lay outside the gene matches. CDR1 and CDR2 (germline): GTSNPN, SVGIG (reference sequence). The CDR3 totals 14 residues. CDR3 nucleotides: TGTGCCTGGGGGACAGGGGGCGTGGGAAACATTCAGTACTTC. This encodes CAWGTGGVGNIQYF. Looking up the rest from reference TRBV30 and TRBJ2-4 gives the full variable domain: SQTIHQWPATLVQPVGSPLSLECTVEGTSNPNLYWYRQAAGRGLQLLFYSVGIGQISSEVPQNLSASRPQDRQFILSSKKLLLSDSGFYLCAWGTGGVGNIQYFGAGTRLSVL.

The CDR3 here is CASSLVPTSGRATDTQYF. The DNA for the CDR3 is TGTGCCAGCAGCTTAGTCCCGACTAGCGGGAGAGCAACAGATACGCAGTATTTT. The V and J genes are TRBV7-2 and TRBJ2-3; 12 nucleotides line up with TRBD2. The CDR3 contains 18 residues. Unmatched junction bases numbered 8, after V lost 1 base and J lost 3 bases. Germline CDR1 SGHTA, CDR2 FQGNSA.

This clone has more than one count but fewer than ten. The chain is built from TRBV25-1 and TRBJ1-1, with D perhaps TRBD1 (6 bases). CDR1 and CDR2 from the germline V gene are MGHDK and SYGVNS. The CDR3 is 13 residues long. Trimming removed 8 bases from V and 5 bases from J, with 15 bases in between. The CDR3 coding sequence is TGTGCCAGCCTAACAGGGAGGGGGACTGAAGCTTTCTTT. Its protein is CASLTGRGTEAFF.

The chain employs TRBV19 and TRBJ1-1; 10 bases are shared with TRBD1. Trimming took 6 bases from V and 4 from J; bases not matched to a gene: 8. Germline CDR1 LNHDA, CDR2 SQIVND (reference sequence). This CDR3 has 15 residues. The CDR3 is CASSRRTGGFTEAFF. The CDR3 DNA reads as TGTGCCAGTAGCCGACGGACAGGGGGTTTCACTGAAGCTTTCTTT.

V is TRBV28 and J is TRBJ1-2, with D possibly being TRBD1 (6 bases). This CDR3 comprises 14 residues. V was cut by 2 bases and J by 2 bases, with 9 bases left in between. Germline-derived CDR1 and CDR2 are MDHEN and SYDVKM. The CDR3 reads CASSLGTGNYGYTF. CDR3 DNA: TGTGCCAGCAGTTTAGGAACAGGGAACTATGGCTACACCTTC.

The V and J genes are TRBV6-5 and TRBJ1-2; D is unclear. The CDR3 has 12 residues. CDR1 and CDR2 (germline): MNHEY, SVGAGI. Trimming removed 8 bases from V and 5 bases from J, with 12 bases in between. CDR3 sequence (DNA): TGTGCCAGCCTCGACACGTCGTATGGCTACACCTTC. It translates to CASLDTSYGYTF.

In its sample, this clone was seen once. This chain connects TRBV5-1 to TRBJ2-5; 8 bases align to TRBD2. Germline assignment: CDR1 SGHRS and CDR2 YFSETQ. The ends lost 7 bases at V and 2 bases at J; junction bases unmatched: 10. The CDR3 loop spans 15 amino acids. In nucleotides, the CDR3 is TGCGCCAGCTCCTGGACCGGGACTAGTCAAGAGACCCAGTACTTC. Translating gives CASSWTGTSQETQYF.

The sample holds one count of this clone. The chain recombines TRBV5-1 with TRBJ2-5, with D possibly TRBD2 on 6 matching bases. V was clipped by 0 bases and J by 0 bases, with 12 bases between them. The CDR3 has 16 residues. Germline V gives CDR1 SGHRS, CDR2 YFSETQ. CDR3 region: CASSLGVGSDQETQYF. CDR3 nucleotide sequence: TGCGCCAGCAGCTTGGGGGTCGGGAGCGACCAAGAGACCCAGTACTTC.

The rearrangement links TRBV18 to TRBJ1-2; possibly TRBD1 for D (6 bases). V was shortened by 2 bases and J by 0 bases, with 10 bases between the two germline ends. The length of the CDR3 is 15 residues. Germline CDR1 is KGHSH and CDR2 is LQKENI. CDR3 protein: CASSPGWGPNYGYTF. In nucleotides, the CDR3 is TGTGCCAGCTCACCAGGCTGGGGGCCTAACTATGGCTACACCTTC. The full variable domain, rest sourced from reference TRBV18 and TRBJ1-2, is NAGVMQNPRHLVRRRGQEARLRCSPMKGHSHVYWYRQLPEEGLKFMVYLQKENIIDESGMPKERFSAEFPKEGPSILRIQQVVRGDSAAYFCASSPGWGPNYGYTFGSGTRLTVV.

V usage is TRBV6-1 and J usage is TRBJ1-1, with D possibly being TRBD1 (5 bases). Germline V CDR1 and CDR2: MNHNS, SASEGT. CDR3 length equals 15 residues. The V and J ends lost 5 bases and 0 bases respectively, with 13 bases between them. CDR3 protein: CASSLRTRLNTEAFF. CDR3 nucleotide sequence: TGTGCCAGCAGTCTTCGGACAAGGCTGAACACTGAAGCTTTCTTT.

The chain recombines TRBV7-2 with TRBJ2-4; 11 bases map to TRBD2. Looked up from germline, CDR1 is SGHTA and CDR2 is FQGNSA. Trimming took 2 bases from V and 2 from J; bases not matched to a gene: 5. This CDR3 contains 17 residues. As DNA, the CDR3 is TGTGCCAGCAGCTTACTAGCGGGAGGTAACCCCAAAAACATTCAGTACTTC. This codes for CASSLLAGGNPKNIQYF.

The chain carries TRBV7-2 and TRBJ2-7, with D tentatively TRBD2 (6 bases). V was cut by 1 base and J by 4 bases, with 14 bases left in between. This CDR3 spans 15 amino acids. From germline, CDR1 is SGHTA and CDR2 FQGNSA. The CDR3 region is CASSLEWRGPYEQYF. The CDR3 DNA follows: TGTGCCAGCAGCTTAGAGTGGCGGGGCCCTTACGAGCAGTACTTC.

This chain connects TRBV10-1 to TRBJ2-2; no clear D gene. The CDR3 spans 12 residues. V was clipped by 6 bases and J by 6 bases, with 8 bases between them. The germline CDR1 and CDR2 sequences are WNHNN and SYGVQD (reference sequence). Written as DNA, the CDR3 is TGCGCCAGCAGCACAGTGGCCGGGGAGCTGTTTTTT. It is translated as CASSTVAGELFF.

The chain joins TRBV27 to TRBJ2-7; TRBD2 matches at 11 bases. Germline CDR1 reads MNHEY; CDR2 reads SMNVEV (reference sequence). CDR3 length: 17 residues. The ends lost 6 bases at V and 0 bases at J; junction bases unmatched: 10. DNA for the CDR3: TGTGCCAGCAGCCCCGGGCTAGCGGGAGGTGGCTCCTACGAGCAGTACTTC. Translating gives CASSPGLAGGGSYEQYF.

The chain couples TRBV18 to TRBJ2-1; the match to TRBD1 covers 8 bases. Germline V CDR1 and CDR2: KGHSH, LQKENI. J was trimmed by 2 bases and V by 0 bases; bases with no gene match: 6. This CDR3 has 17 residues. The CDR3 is CASSPPVQGQAYNEQFF. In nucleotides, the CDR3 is TGTGCCAGCTCACCACCAGTCCAGGGACAGGCCTACAATGAGCAGTTCTTC. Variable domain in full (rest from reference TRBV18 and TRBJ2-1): NAGVMQNPRHLVRRRGQEARLRCSPMKGHSHVYWYRQLPEEGLKFMVYLQKENIIDESGMPKERFSAEFPKEGPSILRIQQVVRGDSAAYFCASSPPVQGQAYNEQFFGPGTRLTVL.

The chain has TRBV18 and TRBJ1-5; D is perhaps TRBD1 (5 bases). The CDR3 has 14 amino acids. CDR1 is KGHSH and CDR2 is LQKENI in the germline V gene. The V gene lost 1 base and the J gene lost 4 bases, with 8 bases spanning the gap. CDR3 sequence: CASSPRDGNQPQHF. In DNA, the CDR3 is TGTGCCAGCTCACCACGGGACGGGAATCAGCCCCAGCATTTT.

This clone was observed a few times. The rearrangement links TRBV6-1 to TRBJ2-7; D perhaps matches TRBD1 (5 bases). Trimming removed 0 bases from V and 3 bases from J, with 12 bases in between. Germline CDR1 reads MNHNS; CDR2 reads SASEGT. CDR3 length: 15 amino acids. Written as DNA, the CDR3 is TGTGCCAGCAGTGAAGCCACGACAGCCAGCTACGAGCAGTACGTC. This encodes CASSEATTASYEQYV.

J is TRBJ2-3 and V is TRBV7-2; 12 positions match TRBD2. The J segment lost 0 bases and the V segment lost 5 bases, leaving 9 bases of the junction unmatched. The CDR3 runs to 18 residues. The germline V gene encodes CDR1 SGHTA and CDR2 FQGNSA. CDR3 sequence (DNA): TGTGCCAGCAGCGTATCCGGGACTAGCGGGTCTAGCACAGATACGCAGTATTTT. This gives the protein CASSVSGTSGSSTDTQYF.

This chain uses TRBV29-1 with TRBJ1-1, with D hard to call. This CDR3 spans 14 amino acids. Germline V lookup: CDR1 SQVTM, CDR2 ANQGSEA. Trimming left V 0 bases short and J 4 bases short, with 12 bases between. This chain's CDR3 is CSVEDPLKGTEAFF. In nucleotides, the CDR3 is TGCAGCGTTGAAGACCCCCTAAAGGGCACTGAAGCTTTCTTT.

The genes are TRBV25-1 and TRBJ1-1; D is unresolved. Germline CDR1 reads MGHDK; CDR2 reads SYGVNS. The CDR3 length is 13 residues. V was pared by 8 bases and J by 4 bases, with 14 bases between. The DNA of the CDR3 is TGTGCCAGCCTCGCGGTTTGGGGCACTGAAGCTTTCTTT. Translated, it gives CASLAVWGTEAFF.

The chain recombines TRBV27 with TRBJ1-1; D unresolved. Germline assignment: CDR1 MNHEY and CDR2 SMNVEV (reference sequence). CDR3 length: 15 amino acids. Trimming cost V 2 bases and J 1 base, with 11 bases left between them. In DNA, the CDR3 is TGTGCCAGCAGTTTAGGGCCCACTCCGAACACTGAAGCTTTCTTT. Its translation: CASSLGPTPNTEAFF.

The CDR3 DNA follows: TGTGCCACCGAAGGGAGCGGGATCTTGCCCCCGGGTGAGCAGTTCTTC. Residues: CATEGSGILPPGEQFF. The chain has TRBV25-1 and TRBJ2-1, with 7 bases lining up with TRBD2. The CDR3 is 16 amino acids. Germline lookup yields CDR1 MGHDK and CDR2 SYGVNS. Germline trimming cut 10 bases from V and 9 bases from J; bases unmatched to any gene: 21. Drawing the rest from reference TRBV25-1 and TRBJ2-1, the complete variable domain is EADIYQTPRYLVIGTGKKITLECSQTMGHDKMYWYQQDPGMELHLIHYSYGVNSTEKGDLSSESTVSRIRTEHFPLTLESARPSHTSQYLCATEGSGILPPGEQFFGPGTRLTVL.

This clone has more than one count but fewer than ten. CDR3 DNA: TGTGCCAGCAGTTACTCCCGATGGGGGAACTATGGCTACACCTTC. As protein: CASSYSRWGNYGYTF. The V gene is TRBV6-5, the J gene TRBJ1-2, with D possibly TRBD1 on 5 matching bases. V gave up 0 bases and J gave up 2 bases, with 10 bases separating them. CDR3 length: 15 residues. Germline V CDR1 and CDR2: MNHEY, SVGAGI.

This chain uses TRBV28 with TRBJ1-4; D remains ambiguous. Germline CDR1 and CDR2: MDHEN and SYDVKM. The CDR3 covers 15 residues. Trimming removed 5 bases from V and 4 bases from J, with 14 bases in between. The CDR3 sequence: CASSTRKGLNEKLFF. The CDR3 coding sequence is TGTGCCAGCAGTACCCGCAAGGGTCTTAATGAAAAACTGTTTTTT.

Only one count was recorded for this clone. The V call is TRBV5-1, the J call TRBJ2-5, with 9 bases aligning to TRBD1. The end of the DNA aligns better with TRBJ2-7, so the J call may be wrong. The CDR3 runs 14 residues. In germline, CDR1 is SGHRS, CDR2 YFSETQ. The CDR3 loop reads CASSWGQGLGEQYF. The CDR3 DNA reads TGCGCCAGCAGCTGGGGACAGGGTCTGGGCGAGCAGTACTTC.

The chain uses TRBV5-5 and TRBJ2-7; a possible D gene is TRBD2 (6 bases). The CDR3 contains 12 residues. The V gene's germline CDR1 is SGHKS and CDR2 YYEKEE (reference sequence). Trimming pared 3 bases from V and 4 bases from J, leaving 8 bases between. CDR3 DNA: TGTGCCAGCAGCTGGGCGGGGTACGAGCAGTACTTC. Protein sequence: CASSWAGYEQYF.

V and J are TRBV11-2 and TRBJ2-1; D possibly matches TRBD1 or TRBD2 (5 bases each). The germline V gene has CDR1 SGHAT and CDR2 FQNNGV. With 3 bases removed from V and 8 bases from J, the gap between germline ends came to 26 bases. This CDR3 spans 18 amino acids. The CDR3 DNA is TGTGCCAGCAGCTTCTGGATTCGGACGGGGACCTCAATGGATGAGCAGTTCTTC. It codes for CASSFWIRTGTSMDEQFF.

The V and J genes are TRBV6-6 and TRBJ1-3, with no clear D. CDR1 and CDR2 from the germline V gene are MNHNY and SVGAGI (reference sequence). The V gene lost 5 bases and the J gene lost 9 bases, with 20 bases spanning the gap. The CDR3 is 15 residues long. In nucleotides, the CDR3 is TGTGCCAGCAGTCCTAGTGGCAGCCTCCTGGGCACCATATATTTT. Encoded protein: CASSPSGSLLGTIYF.